A selection of T cell receptor beta chains follows, all from one sample in a study of cytotoxic CD8 clonotypes in ibrutinib-treated CLL. This table comes from immunoSEQ multiplex PCR, and its TCRdb copy is limited to in-frame clones, with some not included. Among over 250,000 clones, less than 85% were seen once, and the ten largest hold approximately 5.6%. The sequenced sample was PBMCs, obtained at disease progression, from a patient treated with ibrutinib. These receptor sequences come from a human donor with chronic lymphocytic leukemia. Each CDR3 is given with its conserved first and last residue. Each record gives: V gene, J gene, clone size, D gene, CDR3 protein, CDR3 DNA. A D gene is named only where the DNA matches it firmly. Clone size is stated in some rows and not others, as once, few, many or a class when expanded.

TRBV27	TRBJ1-4	NA	NA	CASRNRGKNEKLFF	TGTGCCAGCAGAAATCGGGGGAAAAATGAAAAACTGTTTTTT
TRBV6-5	TRBJ2-7	NA	NA	CASGVYEQYF	TGTGCCAGCGGGGTTTACGAGCAGTACTTC
TRBV2	TRBJ2-7	NA	NA	CASTASPSSSYEQYF	TGTGCCAGCACGGCCAGCCCGAGCAGTTCCTACGAGCAGTACTTC
TRBV4-2	TRBJ1-2	few	TRBD1	CASSQTGPYGYTF	TGTGCCAGCAGCCAGACAGGGCCCTATGGCTACACCTTC
TRBV5-1	TRBJ2-7	NA	TRBD2	CASSLGGLAGTYEQYF	TGCGCCAGCAGCTTGGGGGGACTAGCGGGGACCTACGAGCAGTACTTC
TRBV29-1	TRBJ2-5	once	NA	CSVTPLGETQYF	TGCAGCGTTACTCCCCTAGGGGAGACCCAGTACTTC
TRBV5-4	TRBJ2-7	once	TRBD1	CASSPGQAISYEQYF	TGTGCCAGCAGCCCTGGACAGGCTATCTCCTACGAGCAGTACTTC
TRBV19	TRBJ2-7	few	NA	CASSIGASNYEQYF	TGTGCCAGTAGTATAGGTGCTAGCAACTACGAGCAGTACTTC
TRBV7-9	TRBJ2-5	few	NA	CASSSNRVPQETQYF	TGTGCCAGCAGCTCAAACAGGGTCCCACAAGAGACCCAGTACTTC
TRBV5-4	TRBJ1-2	few	NA	CASSLVTGWGYTF	TGTGCCAGCAGCTTGGTCACGGGTTGGGGCTACACCTTC
TRBV7-6	TRBJ2-7	NA	NA	CASSLGHSGYEQYF	TGTGCCAGCAGCTTAGGGCACAGCGGCTACGAGCAGTACTTC
TRBV19	TRBJ1-2	few	TRBD1	CASSIPDRGANYGYTF	TGTGCCAGTAGTATCCCTGACAGGGGGGCAAACTATGGCTACACCTTC
TRBV28	TRBJ1-5	NA	NA	CASSLGGWNQPQHF	TGTGCCAGCAGCTTGGGAGGGTGGAATCAGCCCCAGCATTTT
TRBV7-2	TRBJ2-4	few	NA	CASSLLDTLAKNIQYF	TGTGCCAGCAGCTTATTGGACACCTTAGCCAAAAACATTCAGTACTTC
TRBV14	TRBJ2-2	NA	TRBD2	CASSQDILAGRTGELFF	TGTGCCAGCAGCCAAGATATACTAGCGGGGAGGACCGGGGAGCTGTTTTTT
TRBV9	TRBJ2-3	NA	NA	CASSVAGKGRDTQYF	TGTGCCAGCAGCGTAGCGGGGAAAGGGAGAGATACGCAGTATTTT
TRBV29-1	TRBJ1-1	NA	NA	CSVGHSEAFF	TGCAGCGTCGGACATTCTGAAGCTTTCTTT
TRBV14	TRBJ2-7	once	TRBD2	CASSQESLAGEQYF	TGTGCCAGCAGCCAAGAAAGCCTAGCGGGGGAGCAGTACTTC
TRBV28	TRBJ2-7	NA	NA	CASTISQGYEQYF	TGTGCCAGCACAATCTCACAGGGCTACGAGCAGTACTTC
TRBV7-7	TRBJ2-6	NA	TRBD1	CASSLFPKGTGQAAGANVLTF	TGTGCCAGCAGCTTATTCCCCAAAGGGACAGGGCAGGCTGCTGGGGCCAACGTCCTGACTTTC
TRBV11-3	TRBJ2-3	NA	TRBD2	CASSHGLADITDTQYF	TGTGCCAGCAGCCACGGACTAGCGGATATTACAGATACGCAGTATTTT
TRBV29-1	TRBJ2-5	NA	NA	CSPPRLAGIRPQYF	TGCAGCCCCCCGCGTCTAGCTGGGATTCGGCCCCAGTACTTC
TRBV6-5	TRBJ1-1	NA	TRBD1	CASRQDREEAFF	TGTGCCAGCAGGCAAGACAGGGAGGAAGCTTTCTTT
TRBV6-5	TRBJ1-5	few	NA	CASSWANFYSNQPQHF	TGTGCCAGCAGTTGGGCAAACTTCTATAGCAATCAGCCCCAGCATTTT
TRBV7-2	TRBJ2-5	once	NA	CASSLGSGNLETQYF	TGTGCCAGCAGCTTAGGTTCCGGGAACCTGGAGACCCAGTACTTC
TRBV5-1	TRBJ2-7	NA	TRBD2	CASSRLAGTYEQYF	TGCGCCAGCTCCCGGCTAGCGGGTACCTACGAGCAGTACTTC
TRBV19	TRBJ2-7	NA	TRBD2	CASSITSGYEQYF	TGTGCCAGTAGTATCACTAGCGGCTACGAGCAGTACTTC
TRBV15	TRBJ2-3	NA	TRBD1	CATSRRGLSADTQYF	TGTGCCACCAGCAGGAGGGGGCTATCTGCAGATACGCAGTATTTT
TRBV29-1	TRBJ1-2	NA	TRBD1	CSVGGDSYGYTF	TGCAGCGTTGGAGGGGACAGCTATGGCTACACCTTC
TRBV7-8	TRBJ1-1	NA	NA	CASRIDKNTEAFF	TGTGCCAGCAGAATAGACAAGAACACTGAAGCTTTCTTT
TRBV2	TRBJ2-7	NA	NA	CASRRPGTYEQYF	TGTGCCAGCAGGAGGCCAGGGACCTACGAGCAGTACTTC
TRBV18	TRBJ1-1	NA	NA	CASSPGTKNTEAFF	TGTGCCAGCTCACCCGGGACAAAGAACACTGAAGCTTTCTTT
TRBV2	TRBJ2-7	few	NA	CASRGGQYEQYF	TGTGCCAGCAGGGGGGGGCAATACGAGCAGTACTTC
TRBV19	TRBJ2-7	few	TRBD1	CASSSRTGSYEQYF	TGTGCCAGTAGTTCACGGACAGGGTCCTACGAGCAGTACTTC
TRBV2	TRBJ1-5	NA	NA	CASKGRANQPQHF	TGTGCCAGCAAAGGCAGGGCGAATCAGCCCCAGCATTTT
TRBV29-1	TRBJ2-1	few	TRBD2	CSVDPGGPGNEQFF	TGCAGCGTTGACCCGGGAGGGCCGGGAAATGAGCAGTTCTTC
TRBV15	TRBJ2-7	NA	NA	CATSREGRGFEQYF	TGTGCCACCAGCAGAGAAGGCAGGGGATTCGAGCAGTACTTC
TRBV14	TRBJ2-7	few	NA	CASSPGTSFREQYF	TGTGCCAGCAGCCCCGGGACGTCGTTTCGGGAGCAGTACTTC
TRBV13	TRBJ2-6	NA	NA	CASSLQMQTGANVLTF	TGTGCCAGCAGCCTCCAAATGCAAACTGGGGCCAACGTCCTGACTTTC
TRBV7-8	TRBJ2-7	NA	NA	CASSDPGPYEQYF	TGTGCCAGCAGCGATCCAGGGCCCTACGAGCAGTACTTC
TRBV19	TRBJ2-5	NA	TRBD2	CASSILAGGTQETQYF	TGTGCCAGTAGTATACTAGCGGGGGGGACACAAGAGACCCAGTACTTC
TRBV13	TRBJ1-6	few	NA	CASKRSNYYNSPLHF	TGTGCCAGCAAAAGGTCGAATTACTATAATTCACCCCTCCACTTT
TRBV5-6	TRBJ1-6	NA	NA	CASSFQPGPGSPLHF	TGTGCCAGCAGCTTCCAACCTGGGCCGGGGTCACCCCTCCACTTT
TRBV7-8	TRBJ1-1	few	NA	CASSSKGGEAFF	TGTGCCAGCAGCTCCAAGGGGGGTGAAGCTTTCTTT
TRBV7-8	TRBJ2-2	NA	NA	CASSLVDFTGELFF	TGTGCCAGCAGCTTAGTGGACTTCACCGGGGAGCTGTTTTTT
TRBV2	TRBJ1-2	NA	TRBD1	CANTGQPQLGYTF	TGTGCCAATACGGGACAGCCCCAATTAGGCTACACCTTC
TRBV7-2	TRBJ2-7	NA	NA	CASSLQRSYEQYF	TGTGCCAGCAGCTTGCAGCGGTCCTACGAGCAGTACTTC
TRBV11-2	TRBJ2-7	NA	TRBD2	CASSLDNSGRASSYEQYF	TGTGCCAGCAGCTTAGATAATAGCGGGAGGGCAAGCTCCTACGAGCAGTACTTC
TRBV18	TRBJ2-1	NA	NA	CASSPPNSHYNEQFF	TGTGCCAGCTCACCACCAAACAGCCACTACAATGAGCAGTTCTTC
TRBV10-3	TRBJ1-2	NA	TRBD1	CAISEGTGENYGYTF	TGTGCCATCAGTGAAGGAACAGGGGAAAACTATGGCTACACCTTC